Presented here are 6 T cell receptor beta chains from one specimen sequenced in a study of blood T cell repertoires in COVID-19. Sequencing used immunoSEQ multiplex PCR; TCRdb keeps in-frame clones, though not all of them. The sample lists 390,000 or so clones, about 90% occurring once. Sequencing used peripheral blood. These receptors all stem from a woman under 40 with COVID-19, enrolled during active disease.

The chain uses TRBV5-1 and TRBJ2-3; 8 nucleotides agree with TRBD1. CDR3 length equals 18 residues. The germline V gene has CDR1 SGHRS and CDR2 YFSETQ. The J segment lost 1 base and the V segment lost 0 bases, leaving 10 bases of the junction unmatched. The CDR3 spells CASSLAGRGLDRTDTQYF. CDR3 bases: TGCGCCAGCAGCTTGGCCGGCAGGGGGCTAGATCGCACAGATACGCAGTATTTT.

The chain has TRBV7-9 and TRBJ1-6, with 7 nucleotides matching TRBD1. Germline CDR1 is SEHNR and CDR2 is FQNEAQ (reference sequence). The V segment lost 5 bases and the J segment 7 bases; nucleotides outside the gene matches: 5. CDR3 length equals 14 residues. DNA of the CDR3: TGTGCCAGCAGCGGGGACAGAATGAATTCACCCCTCCACTTT. It specifies CASSGDRMNSPLHF.

The rearrangement uses TRBV6-5 and TRBJ1-5; 7 nucleotides agree with TRBD1. From germline, CDR1 is MNHEY and CDR2 SVGAGI. The V segment lost 4 bases and the J segment 4 bases; nucleotides outside the gene matches: 7. The CDR3 has 15 amino acids. In DNA form, the CDR3 reads TGTGCCAGCAGTTCCCGACAGGGAAGGAATCAGCCCCAGCATTTT. This sequence encodes CASSSRQGRNQPQHF.

The rearrangement uses TRBV24-1 and TRBJ2-1; the match to TRBD2 covers 10 bases. V was clipped by 3 bases and J by 0 bases; unmatched bases: 4. Germline loops: CDR1 KGHDR, CDR2 SFDVKD. The CDR3 runs to 17 residues. The DNA for the CDR3 is TGTGCCACCAGTGATCGGACTAGCGGAAGCTCCTACAATGAGCAGTTCTTC. Translating gives CATSDRTSGSSYNEQFF.

This sequence joins TRBV27 and TRBJ1-6; D is undetermined. V lost 4 bases, J lost 7 bases, and 8 bases lay in between. Germline CDR1 MNHEY, CDR2 SMNVEV (reference sequence). The length of the CDR3 is 13 residues. In nucleotides, the CDR3 is TGTGCCAGCAGTTCCACTTCGAATTCACCCCTCCACTTT. Protein product: CASSSTSNSPLHF.

This clone was seen only once. The DNA for the CDR3 is TGTGCCAGCAGTCACTGGCGGGAAAGACCAGATACGCAGTATTTT. It yields the protein CASSHWRERPDTQYF. This chain links TRBV6-5 with TRBJ2-3, with D possibly TRBD2 on 6 matching bases. V was cut by 5 bases and J by 4 bases, with 16 bases left in between. From germline, CDR1 is MNHEY and CDR2 SVGAGI. CDR3 size: 15 residues.